This T cell receptor (beta chain) was retrieved from a study of T cells in Graves' hyperthyroidism and ophthalmopathy (dated by TCRdb to about 2019). Turning to the overall study: To identify distinguishing TCR V-J signatures, a discovery cohort of about 100 patients was used, comprising fewer than 45 with Graves' ophthalmopathy and some 60 with stable Graves' hyperthyroidism. An independent validation cohort of 18 to 20 hyperthyroidism patients and 17 patients who later progressed to ophthalmopathy tested prospective prediction of ophthalmopathy. For training and testing, the 80 to 100 patients in the discovery cohort were randomly divided in a 7:3 ratio. In roughly six Graves' hyperthyroidism patients, the study also compared T-cell repertoires from thyroid tissue with T-cell repertoires from blood. Following sampling, methimazole starting at 30 mg daily was given to hyperthyroidism patients, and high-dose intravenous methylprednisolone was given to ophthalmopathy patients. TCR Vbeta CDR3 sequencing of roughly 140 peripheral blood samples (approximately 44 ophthalmopathy, approximately 80 hyperthyroidism and 17 progressor patients) is reported in the paper.

A patient counted as having stable Graves' hyperthyroidism if no progression to ophthalmopathy occurred over 18 months of follow-up. Hyperthyroidism patients were aged 18 to 65 years and newly diagnosed, with disease duration of less than 2 months. Exclusion was applied to patients with uncontrolled infections, other autoimmune diseases, pregnancy or lactation. Diagnoses relied on clinical symptoms, serum thyroxine and TRAb, thyroid ultrasound and orbital computed tomography. Trizol reagent was used to extract total RNA, and RNA quality was then checked on an Agilent 2100 Bioanalyzer. As concerns this clonotype: Its antigen remains unidentified. Base-call qualities are not available, and no considerably larger clone is one nucleotide away.

Ends trimmed: V by 0 bases, J by 0 bases; bases unmatched to a gene: 0. Measured from the cysteine to the phenylalanine, the CDR3 is 16 residues long. The kept DNA is CDR3 alone, 48 bases in frame from the first base. CDR1 LNHDA and CDR2 SQIVND were looked up in the germline V gene (reference sequence). TCR beta CDR3 regions were amplified from RNA transcripts. A first-round RT-PCR of the TCR CDR3 used the HTBI primer set with the Qiagen OneStep RT-PCR kit. A second multiplex PCR round built the libraries, followed by size selection and purification. Libraries were sequenced paired-end with 100 bp reads on an Illumina HiSeq2000. The published analysis was carried out like this. SOAPnuke was used to process the raw data, with reads discarded if the reads contained adapters or uncalled bases, had a mean Phred below 15, or lacked an exact constant-primer or identifier match. COPE v1.2.5 was used to merge the high-quality paired reads, and each unique nucleotide sequence was defined as a clonotype. MiTCR v1.1 was used to align clonotypes to the IMGT TRBV, TRBD and TRBJ reference segments. Analysis was restricted to V-J combinations with a frequency above 0.0001, which covered roughly 99% of repertoires. The TCS score was defined as F50 (clonal expansion) divided by E x V (chaos), with BLOSUM62-based TCRdist calculated between CDR3 peptides within each V-J. Welch's t-statistics and random forest reduced around 550 V-J features to 10 to 15, which were used in a naive Bayes classifier (R e1071). TCRdb cleaned the public reads at Q25 with fastp, built clones with MiXCR and kept in-frame beta chains. Each entry is one CDR3 protein sequence, shown with its most common DNA and genes. Clone size and V and J calls follow TCRdb, not the original study. A total of about 560,000 distinct CDR3 sequences appear in this sample, about half of them only once. The ten biggest clones cover 8.2% of the sample.

The investigation overall reported the following: Blood samples also contained most of the expanded thyroid clonotypes (frequency above 0.001), which suggests that blood repertoires may reflect thyroid immune responses. Sample size was not statistically predetermined, and blinding of investigators to group allocation was not performed. Ophthalmopathy was separated from stable hyperthyroidism by a 13 V-J signature model, with approximately 85% sensitivity and approximately 81% specificity obtained in cross-validation and 80%/75% obtained in testing. In validation, the model predicted progression to ophthalmopathy with 55% to 71% sensitivity and approximately 72% specificity, a median of approximately 6.5 months before onset.

This TCR was recovered from a woman aged 18-30 years with Graves' hyperthyroidism. Donor details come from another sample of the same person, matched by shared clones. Sequencing used peripheral blood or thyroid tissue (not recorded which). The sequence is built from TRBV19 and TRBJ2-2; 8 bases in between match TRBD1. The CDR3 amino acid sequence is: CASSIEGQANTGELFF. The base sequence is TGTGCCAGTAGTATAGAGGGACAGGCGAACACCGGGGAGCTGTTTTTT.